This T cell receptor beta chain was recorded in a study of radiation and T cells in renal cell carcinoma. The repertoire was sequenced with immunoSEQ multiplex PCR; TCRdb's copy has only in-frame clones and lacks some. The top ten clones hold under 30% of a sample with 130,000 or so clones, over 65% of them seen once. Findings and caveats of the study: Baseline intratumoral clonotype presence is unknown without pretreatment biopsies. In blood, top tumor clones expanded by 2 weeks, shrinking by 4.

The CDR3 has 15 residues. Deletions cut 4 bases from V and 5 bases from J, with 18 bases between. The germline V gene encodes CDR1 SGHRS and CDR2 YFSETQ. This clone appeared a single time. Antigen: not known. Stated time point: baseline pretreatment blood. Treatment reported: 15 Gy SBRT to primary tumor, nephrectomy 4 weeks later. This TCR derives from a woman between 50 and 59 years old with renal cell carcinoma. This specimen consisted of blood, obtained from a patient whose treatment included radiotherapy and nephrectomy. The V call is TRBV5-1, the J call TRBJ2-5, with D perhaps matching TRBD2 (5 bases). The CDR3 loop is CASSKRLANGETQYF. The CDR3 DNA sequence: TGCGCCAGCAGCAAGAGGCTAGCTAATGGGGAGACCCAGTACTTC.